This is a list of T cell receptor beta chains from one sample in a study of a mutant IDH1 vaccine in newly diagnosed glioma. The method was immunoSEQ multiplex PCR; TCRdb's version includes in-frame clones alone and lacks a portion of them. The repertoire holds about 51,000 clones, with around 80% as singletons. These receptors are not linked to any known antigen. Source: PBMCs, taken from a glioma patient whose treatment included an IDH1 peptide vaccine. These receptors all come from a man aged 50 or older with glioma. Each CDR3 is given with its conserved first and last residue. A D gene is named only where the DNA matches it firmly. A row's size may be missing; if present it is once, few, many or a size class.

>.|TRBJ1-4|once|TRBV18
CASSQGANEKLFF
TGTGCCAGCTCACAGGGAGCTAATGAAAAACTGTTTTTT
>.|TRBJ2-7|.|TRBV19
CASSIRDSTYEQYF
TGTGCCAGTAGTATAAGGGATTCCACCTACGAGCAGTACTTC
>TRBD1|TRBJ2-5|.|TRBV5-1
CASSSVQGGETQYF
TGCGCCAGCAGTTCAGTACAGGGGGGAGAGACCCAGTACTTC
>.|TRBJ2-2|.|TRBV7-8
CASSLARGTGNTGELFF
TGTGCCAGCAGCTTAGCCAGGGGAACAGGGAACACCGGGGAGCTGTTTTTT
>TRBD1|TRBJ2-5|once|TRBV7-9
CASRAPGGETQYF
TGTGCCAGCAGAGCCCCAGGGGGAGAGACCCAGTACTTC
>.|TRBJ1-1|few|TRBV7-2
CASSVDGRTEAFF
TGTGCCAGCAGCGTGGACGGAAGGACTGAAGCTTTCTTT
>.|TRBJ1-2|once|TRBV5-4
CASSSERKNGYTF
TGTGCCAGCAGCTCCGAAAGAAAGAATGGCTACACCTTC
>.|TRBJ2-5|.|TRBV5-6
CASSSTLETQYF
TGTGCCAGCAGCTCGACTTTGGAGACCCAGTACTTC
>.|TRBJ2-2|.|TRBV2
CASSEGFTGHTGELFF
TGTGCCAGCAGTGAAGGGTTCACAGGTCACACCGGGGAGCTGTTTTTT
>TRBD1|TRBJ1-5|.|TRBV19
CASSILDRAQPQHF
TGTGCCAGTAGTATATTGGACAGGGCTCAGCCCCAGCATTTT
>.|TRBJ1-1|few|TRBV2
CASSESQGVRGEAFF
TGTGCCAGCAGTGAGTCTCAGGGCGTACGGGGAGAAGCTTTCTTT
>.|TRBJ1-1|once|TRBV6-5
CASSSQKGGNTEAFF
TGTGCCAGCTCCTCACAAAAAGGGGGTAACACTGAAGCTTTCTTT
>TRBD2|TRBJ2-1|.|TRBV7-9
CASSPRPSSGAYNEQFF
TGTGCCAGCAGCCCCCGCCCCTCTAGCGGGGCCTACAATGAGCAGTTCTTC
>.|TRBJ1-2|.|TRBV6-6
CASSYRETNYGYTF
TGTGCCAGCAGTTACAGGGAGACTAACTATGGCTACACCTTC
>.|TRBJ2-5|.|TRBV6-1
CASSEGRVEETQYF
TGTGCCAGCAGTGAAGGCAGGGTGGAAGAGACCCAGTACTTC
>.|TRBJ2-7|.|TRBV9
CASSSGTPHEQYF
TGTGCCAGCAGCTCGGGGACCCCTCACGAGCAGTACTTC
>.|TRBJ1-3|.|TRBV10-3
CATSPTEAGNTIYF
TGTGCCACCAGCCCAACGGAGGCTGGAAACACCATATATTTT
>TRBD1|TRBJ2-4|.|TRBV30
CAWSVQWGGQGQNIQYF
TGTGCCTGGAGTGTACAGTGGGGGGGACAGGGACAAAACATTCAGTACTTC
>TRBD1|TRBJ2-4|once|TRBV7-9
CASSRPRGQGTKNIQYF
TGTGCCAGCAGCCGACCCAGGGGGCAGGGAACCAAAAACATTCAGTACTTC
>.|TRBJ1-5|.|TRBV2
CASNEDQGNQPQHF
TGTGCCAGCAATGAAGACCAGGGAAATCAGCCCCAGCATTTT
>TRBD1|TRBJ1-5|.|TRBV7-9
CASSGTGWDQPQHF
TGTGCCAGCAGCGGGACAGGGTGGGATCAGCCCCAGCATTTT
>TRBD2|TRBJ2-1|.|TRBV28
CASTLLAGNEQFF
TGTGCCAGCACTTTACTAGCGGGTAATGAGCAGTTCTTC
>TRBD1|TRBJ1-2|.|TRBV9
CASSPRQGGSYGYTF
TGTGCCAGCAGCCCACGACAGGGTGGGAGCTATGGCTACACCTTC
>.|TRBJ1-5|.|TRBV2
CASSERSNQPQHF
TGTGCCAGCAGTGAACGGAGCAATCAGCCCCAGCATTTT
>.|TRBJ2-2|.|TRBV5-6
CASSLTAVLSRELFF
TGTGCCAGCAGCTTGACAGCCGTACTCAGCAGGGAGCTGTTTTTT
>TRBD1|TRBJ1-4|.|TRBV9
CASSNNPGQGAANEKLFF
TGTGCCAGCAGCAATAATCCGGGACAGGGGGCAGCTAATGAAAAACTGTTTTTT
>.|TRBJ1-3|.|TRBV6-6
CASRAGSSGNTIYF
TGTGCCAGCAGGGCGGGAAGCTCTGGAAACACCATATATTTT
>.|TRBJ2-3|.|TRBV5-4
CASSPSTDTQYF
TGTGCCAGCAGCCCTAGCACAGATACGCAGTATTTT
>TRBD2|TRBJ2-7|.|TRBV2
CASSAPGTSGYEQYF
TGTGCCAGCAGCGCACCCGGGACTAGTGGCTACGAGCAGTACTTC
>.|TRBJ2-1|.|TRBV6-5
CASSWPGLNEQFF
TGTGCCAGCAGTTGGCCCGGGTTAAATGAGCAGTTCTTC
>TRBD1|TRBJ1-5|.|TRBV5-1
CASSLGTGNQPQHF
TGCGCCAGCAGCTTGGGGACAGGGAATCAGCCCCAGCATTTT
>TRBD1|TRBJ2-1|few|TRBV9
CASSVGDRDLNEQFF
TGTGCCAGCAGCGTAGGGGACAGGGATCTCAATGAGCAGTTCTTC
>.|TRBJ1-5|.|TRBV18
CASSARRANQPQHF
TGTGCCAGCTCAGCTCGGAGGGCAAATCAGCCCCAGCATTTT
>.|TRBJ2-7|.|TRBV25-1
CASSQTSRYEQYF
TGTGCCAGCAGCCAGACTAGTCGCTACGAGCAGTACTTC
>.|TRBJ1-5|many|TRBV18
CASSPRGTVPNQPQHF
TGTGCCAGCTCACCTCGGGGCACGGTACCCAATCAGCCCCAGCATTTT
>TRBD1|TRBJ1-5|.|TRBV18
CASSLSGQGDQPQHF
TGTGCCAGCTCCCTTTCTGGGCAGGGGGATCAGCCCCAGCATTTT
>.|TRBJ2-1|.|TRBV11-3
CASSSSGTYNEQFF
TGTGCCAGCAGCTCGTCGGGGACCTACAATGAGCAGTTCTTC
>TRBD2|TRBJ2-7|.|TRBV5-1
CASSFAGVEQYF
TGCGCCAGCAGCTTCGCGGGGGTCGAGCAGTACTTC
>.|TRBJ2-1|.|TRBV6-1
CASSPSENSHNEQFF
TGTGCCAGCAGCCCATCGGAAAATTCCCACAATGAGCAGTTCTTC
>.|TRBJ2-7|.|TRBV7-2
CASSRERRSYEQYF
TGTGCCAGCAGCCGAGAAAGGCGCTCCTACGAGCAGTACTTC
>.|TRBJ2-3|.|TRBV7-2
CASSLGPWAGNTDKQYF
TGTGCCAGCAGCTTAGGCCCCTGGGCAGGGAACACAGATAAGCAGTATTTT
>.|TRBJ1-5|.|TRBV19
CASSMGQWQPQHF
TGTGCCAGTAGTATGGGACAATGGCAGCCCCAGCATTTT
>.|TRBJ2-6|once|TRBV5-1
CASTAGLFSGANVLTF
TGCGCCAGCACGGCAGGGTTATTCTCCGGGGCCAACGTCCTGACTTTC
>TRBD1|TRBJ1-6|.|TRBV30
CAWSVGQGDSPLHF
TGTGCCTGGAGTGTAGGCCAGGGGGACTCACCCCTCCACTTT
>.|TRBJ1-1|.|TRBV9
CASSPSGRAEAFF
TGTGCCAGCAGCCCTAGCGGACGGGCTGAAGCTTTCTTT
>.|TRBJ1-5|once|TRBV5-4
CASSSDMGQPQHF
TGTGCCAGCAGCAGCGACATGGGACAGCCCCAGCATTTT
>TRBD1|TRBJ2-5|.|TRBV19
CASSIDSQGEETQYF
TGTGCCAGTAGTATAGACTCACAGGGGGAAGAGACCCAGTACTTC
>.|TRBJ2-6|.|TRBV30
CAWSVIGNGANVLTF
TGTGCCTGGAGTGTAATCGGGAATGGGGCCAACGTCCTGACTTTC
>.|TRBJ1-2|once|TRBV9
CASSYLGTQFEDGYTF
TGTGCCAGCAGCTATCTAGGGACACAGTTTGAGGATGGCTACACCTTC
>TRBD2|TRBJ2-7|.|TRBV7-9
CASSSTSGGYEQYF
TGTGCCAGCAGCTCGACTAGCGGGGGGTACGAGCAGTACTTC
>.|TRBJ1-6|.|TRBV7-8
CASSSGTNSPLHF
TGTGCCAGCAGCTCCGGAACTAATTCACCCCTCCACTTT
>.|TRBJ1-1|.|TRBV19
CASILGGTEAFF
TGTGCCAGTATCTTAGGAGGGACTGAAGCTTTCTTT
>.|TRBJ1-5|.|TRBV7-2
CASSRGSGWDQPQHF
TGTGCCAGCAGCAGGGGGAGCGGTTGGGATCAGCCCCAGCATTTT
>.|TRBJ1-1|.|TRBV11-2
CASSSIQEKETEAFF
TGTGCCAGCAGTTCCATACAGGAAAAGGAGACTGAAGCTTTCTTT
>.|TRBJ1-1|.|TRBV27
CASSIDINTEAFF
TGTGCCAGCAGCATAGACATTAACACTGAAGCTTTCTTT
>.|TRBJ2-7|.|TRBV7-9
CASSLGLAATEQYF
TGTGCCAGCAGCTTAGGCCTAGCAGCTACCGAGCAGTACTTC
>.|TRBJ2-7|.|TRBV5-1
CASSLVGEFYEQYF
TGCGCCAGCAGCTTGGTGGGGGAATTCTACGAGCAGTACTTC
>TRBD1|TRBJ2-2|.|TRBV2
CASRPGTGGTGELFF
TGTGCCAGCAGGCCCGGGACAGGTGGCACCGGGGAGCTGTTTTTT
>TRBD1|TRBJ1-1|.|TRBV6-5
CASSRPIRDSEAFF
TGTGCCAGCAGTCGACCCATCCGGGACAGTGAAGCTTTCTTT